One sample yielded the 9 T cell receptor beta chains listed below, sequenced in a study of blood T cell repertoires in COVID-19. The repertoire was sequenced with immunoSEQ multiplex PCR; TCRdb's copy has only in-frame clones and lacks some. In the table there are 250,000 to 300,000 clones, 90% of which are singletons. Sequencing was done on a sample of peripheral blood. Receptors were obtained from a woman in her fifties or sixties with COVID-19, enrolled during active disease.

The J gene is TRBJ1-2, the V gene TRBV6-1; TRBD1 is a possible D gene (6 bases). In germline, CDR1 is MNHNS, CDR2 SASEGT. The CDR3 totals 14 residues. Trimming pared 1 base from V and 3 bases from J, leaving 9 bases between. The CDR3 here is CASSEDRVDYGYTF. CDR3 nucleotide sequence: TGTGCCAGCAGTGAAGACAGGGTGGACTATGGCTACACCTTC.

The chain carries TRBV18 and TRBJ2-7; the match to TRBD1 covers 7 bases. The CDR3 length is 16 residues. The V segment lost 1 base and the J segment 2 bases; nucleotides outside the gene matches: 8. Germline V gene sequence: CDR1 KGHSH, CDR2 LQKENI. Written as DNA, the CDR3 is TGTGCCAGCTCACCACGCTTTGACAGGGCGACCTACGAGCAGTACTTC. As protein: CASSPRFDRATYEQYF. Complete variable domain (other parts from reference TRBV18 and TRBJ2-7): NAGVMQNPRHLVRRRGQEARLRCSPMKGHSHVYWYRQLPEEGLKFMVYLQKENIIDESGMPKERFSAEFPKEGPSILRIQQVVRGDSAAYFCASSPRFDRATYEQYFGPGTRLTVT.

CDR3 in DNA: TGTGCCAGCAGCCCCTGGCGGGGGGGTATGGGGTACGAGCAGTACTTC. Translation gives CASSPWRGGMGYEQYF. The chain recombines TRBV7-6 with TRBJ2-7, with 9 bases matching TRBD2. Germline V gene data show CDR1 as SGHVS and CDR2 as FNYEAQ. The CDR3 contains 16 residues. Unmatched junction bases numbered 12, after V lost 5 bases and J lost 4 bases. The full variable domain, completed using reference TRBV7-6 and TRBJ2-7, is GAGVSQSPRYKVTKRGQDVALRCDPISGHVSLYWYRQALGQGPEFLTYFNYEAQQDKSGLPNDRFSAERPEGSISTLTIQRTEQRDSAMYRCASSPWRGGMGYEQYFGPGTRLTVT.

This clone has more than one count but fewer than ten. The rearrangement joins TRBV19 to TRBJ2-7; TRBD2 aligns across 8 bases. Germline V lookup: CDR1 LNHDA, CDR2 SQIVND (reference sequence). V lost 5 bases, J lost 2 bases, and 5 bases stayed unmatched. The CDR3 spans 14 residues. CDR3 loop: CASSREGWAYEQYF. CDR3 in DNA: TGTGCCAGTAGTCGGGAGGGCTGGGCCTACGAGCAGTACTTC.

The chain recombines TRBV4-3 with TRBJ1-2; D possibly corresponds to TRBD1 (6 bases). Looked up from germline, CDR1 is LGHNA and CDR2 is YSLEER. The CDR3 is made up of 15 amino acids. The V end lost 0 bases, the J end lost 5 bases, and 13 bases lay between the germline ends. CDR3 residues: CASSQDYGTRYGYTF. For the CDR3, the DNA is TGCGCCAGCAGCCAAGATTACGGGACAAGATATGGCTACACCTTC.

The chain couples TRBV6-5 to TRBJ1-6; possible D gene TRBD1, 5 bases. The CDR3 has 14 amino acids. Trimming left V 8 bases short and J 6 bases short, with 14 bases between. Germline values: CDR1 MNHEY, CDR2 SVGAGI. CDR3 protein: CASLTVGPNSPLHF. Written as DNA, the CDR3 is TGTGCCAGCCTAACCGTGGGGCCTAATTCACCCCTCCACTTT.

V is TRBV2 and J is TRBJ1-5; no firm D call. The CDR3 contains 17 residues. Trimming took 0 bases from V and 1 from J, leaving 13 bases between them. Germline values: CDR1 SNHLY, CDR2 FYNNEI. The CDR3 protein is CASSEAFGSGSNQPQHF. CDR3 sequence (DNA): TGTGCCAGCAGTGAAGCTTTTGGTTCGGGAAGCAATCAGCCCCAGCATTTT.

The chain employs TRBV5-1 and TRBJ2-3, with D maybe TRBD2 (7 bases). V was clipped by 4 bases and J by 0 bases, with 15 bases between them. Germline V lookup: CDR1 SGHRS, CDR2 YFSETQ. The CDR3 contains 16 residues. CDR3 sequence (DNA): TGCGCCAGCAGCCGGGGGGCCGGGACCAGCACAGATACGCAGTATTTT. This translates into CASSRGAGTSTDTQYF.

This CDR3 is CASSPQGAGGYYGYTF. In DNA, the CDR3 is TGTGCCAGCAGCCCCCAGGGCGCCGGGGGGTACTATGGCTACACCTTC. The gene calls are TRBV3-1 (or the pseudogene TRBV3-2) and TRBJ1-2, with TRBD1 as a possible D gene (5 bases). Trimming took 4 bases from V and 3 from J, leaving 18 bases between them. The CDR3 totals 16 residues. Per the germline V gene, CDR1 is LGHDT and CDR2 is YNNKEL (reference sequence).